Listed below are T cell receptor beta chains from one sample, sequenced in a study of T cells after yellow fever vaccination. TCRdb re-analysed the 5' RACE reads in MiXCR, keeping a single row per CDR3 protein. The table records about 340,000 distinct CDR3 sequences, 8.7% of them present only once. The sample was PBMCs, taken on the day of the first yellow fever vaccination. The receptors shown here come from a man younger than 35 who received the YFV17D yellow fever vaccine. Both conserved end residues are part of each CDR3. Each record gives: clone size, D gene, J gene, V gene, CDR3 DNA, CDR3 protein. A D gene is named only where the DNA matches it firmly. Where a row states a size, it is once, few, many or the class of an expanded clone; other rows omit it.

few	.	TRBJ2-3	TRBV20-1	TGCAGTGCTGGGGAGGGGGGGGATACGCAGTATTTT	CSAGEGGDTQYF
few	.	TRBJ1-5	TRBV4-1	TGCGCCAGCAGCCAAGAGGGGGGGTGGAATCAGCCCCAGCATTTT	CASSQEGGWNQPQHF
.	.	TRBJ2-2	TRBV7-2	TGTGCCAGCAGCTTCTTCAACACCGGGGAGCTGTTTTTT	CASSFFNTGELFF
.	.	TRBJ2-4	TRBV7-9	TGTGCCAGCAGTTCAGGGGTCCGACAACTAGCCAAAAACATTCAGTACTTC	CASSSGVRQLAKNIQYF
many	.	TRBJ1-4	TRBV7-2	TGTGCCAGCAGCAGACAGTCTAATGAAAAACTGTTTTTT	CASSRQSNEKLFF
many	.	TRBJ2-7	TRBV14	TGTGCCAGCAGCCCCGGTGGTGGGCTCTCCTACGAGCAGTACTTC	CASSPGGGLSYEQYF
once	.	TRBJ2-2	TRBV7-8	TGTGCCAGCAGCTTAAGGGGGGGGACAAACACCGGGGAGCTGTTTTTT	CASSLRGGTNTGELFF
.	.	TRBJ1-6	TRBV11-2	TGTGCCAGCAGTGACGGAAGACTGAAACGGAATTCACCCCTCCACTTT	CASSDGRLKRNSPLHF
.	.	TRBJ2-6	TRBV12-3/TRBV12-4	TGTGCCAGCGGGACGTTGGTGGACTCTGGGGCCAACGTCCTGACTTTC	CASGTLVDSGANVLTF
many	.	TRBJ2-6	TRBV2	TGTGCCAGCCTGCCACACGGGGGAGTCTCTGGGGCCAACGTCCTGACTTTC	CASLPHGGVSGANVLTF